This TCR beta chain was captured by sequencing in a study of T cell clones after liver transplantation. Study as a whole: Post-transplant blood was tracked for graft-donor-reactive T cell clones identified in a pre-transplant mixed lymphocyte reaction. Graft-donor-reactive sequences were compared with third-party-reactive TCRbeta sequences from pre-transplant mixed lymphocyte reactions. Draws occurred before transplant, before withdrawal, and after complete or failed withdrawal. Notes on the study in general: Graft donor-reactive T cells may have migrated into the graft rather than being deleted.

TCRdb keeps only in-frame clones here, not all; method: immunoSEQ multiplex PCR. In the table there are 85,000 to 110,000 clones, approximately 79% of which are singletons. About this clone: Its antigen is undetermined.

The germline V and J ends were trimmed by 0 bases and 6 bases, with 17 bases remaining between them. The CDR3 contains 16 residues. From germline, CDR1 is SGHTA and CDR2 FQGNSA. This sequence was found in a human patient who received a liver transplant. Some T cells may be provided by the graft donor. The sequences come from CD4+ T cells from blood, collected approximately 50 months after liver transplant. The V and J genes are TRBV7-2 and TRBJ1-1; D is uncertain. CDR3 residues: CASSLAGMGRFAEAFF. CDR3 nucleotides: TGTGCCAGCAGCTTAGCCGGAATGGGGAGGTTTGCTGAAGCTTTCTTT.